This T cell receptor beta chain was identified during a study of T-cell memory formation after mild COVID-19. V lost 4 bases, J lost 2 bases, and 14 bases lay in between. Per germline, CDR1 SNHLY and CDR2 FYNNEI. The CDR3 consists of 16 residues. TCRdb called the 5' RACE reads again in MiXCR, with one record for every CDR3 protein. The sample includes approximately 580,000 distinct CDR3 sequences, just over 20% of them seen just once. Sample: PBMCs or a T cell subset sorted from them (not recorded which). This sequence was found in an adult woman who had mild COVID-19 (a few samples of this study predate the infection). Cell type and time point are not known. The chain uses TRBV2 and TRBJ2-2, with D maybe TRBD2 (6 bases). The CDR3 is CASSVGAGTNTGELFF. CDR3 nucleotide sequence: TGTGCCAGCAGTGTTGGGGCGGGGACCAACACCGGGGAGCTGTTTTTT. The whole variable domain, remainder taken from reference TRBV2 and TRBJ2-2, is EPEVTQTPSHQVTQMGQEVILRCVPISNHLYFYWYRQILGQKVEFLVSFYNNEISEKSEIFDDQFSVERPDGSNFTLKIRSTKLEDSAMYFCASSVGAGTNTGELFFGEGSRLTVL.